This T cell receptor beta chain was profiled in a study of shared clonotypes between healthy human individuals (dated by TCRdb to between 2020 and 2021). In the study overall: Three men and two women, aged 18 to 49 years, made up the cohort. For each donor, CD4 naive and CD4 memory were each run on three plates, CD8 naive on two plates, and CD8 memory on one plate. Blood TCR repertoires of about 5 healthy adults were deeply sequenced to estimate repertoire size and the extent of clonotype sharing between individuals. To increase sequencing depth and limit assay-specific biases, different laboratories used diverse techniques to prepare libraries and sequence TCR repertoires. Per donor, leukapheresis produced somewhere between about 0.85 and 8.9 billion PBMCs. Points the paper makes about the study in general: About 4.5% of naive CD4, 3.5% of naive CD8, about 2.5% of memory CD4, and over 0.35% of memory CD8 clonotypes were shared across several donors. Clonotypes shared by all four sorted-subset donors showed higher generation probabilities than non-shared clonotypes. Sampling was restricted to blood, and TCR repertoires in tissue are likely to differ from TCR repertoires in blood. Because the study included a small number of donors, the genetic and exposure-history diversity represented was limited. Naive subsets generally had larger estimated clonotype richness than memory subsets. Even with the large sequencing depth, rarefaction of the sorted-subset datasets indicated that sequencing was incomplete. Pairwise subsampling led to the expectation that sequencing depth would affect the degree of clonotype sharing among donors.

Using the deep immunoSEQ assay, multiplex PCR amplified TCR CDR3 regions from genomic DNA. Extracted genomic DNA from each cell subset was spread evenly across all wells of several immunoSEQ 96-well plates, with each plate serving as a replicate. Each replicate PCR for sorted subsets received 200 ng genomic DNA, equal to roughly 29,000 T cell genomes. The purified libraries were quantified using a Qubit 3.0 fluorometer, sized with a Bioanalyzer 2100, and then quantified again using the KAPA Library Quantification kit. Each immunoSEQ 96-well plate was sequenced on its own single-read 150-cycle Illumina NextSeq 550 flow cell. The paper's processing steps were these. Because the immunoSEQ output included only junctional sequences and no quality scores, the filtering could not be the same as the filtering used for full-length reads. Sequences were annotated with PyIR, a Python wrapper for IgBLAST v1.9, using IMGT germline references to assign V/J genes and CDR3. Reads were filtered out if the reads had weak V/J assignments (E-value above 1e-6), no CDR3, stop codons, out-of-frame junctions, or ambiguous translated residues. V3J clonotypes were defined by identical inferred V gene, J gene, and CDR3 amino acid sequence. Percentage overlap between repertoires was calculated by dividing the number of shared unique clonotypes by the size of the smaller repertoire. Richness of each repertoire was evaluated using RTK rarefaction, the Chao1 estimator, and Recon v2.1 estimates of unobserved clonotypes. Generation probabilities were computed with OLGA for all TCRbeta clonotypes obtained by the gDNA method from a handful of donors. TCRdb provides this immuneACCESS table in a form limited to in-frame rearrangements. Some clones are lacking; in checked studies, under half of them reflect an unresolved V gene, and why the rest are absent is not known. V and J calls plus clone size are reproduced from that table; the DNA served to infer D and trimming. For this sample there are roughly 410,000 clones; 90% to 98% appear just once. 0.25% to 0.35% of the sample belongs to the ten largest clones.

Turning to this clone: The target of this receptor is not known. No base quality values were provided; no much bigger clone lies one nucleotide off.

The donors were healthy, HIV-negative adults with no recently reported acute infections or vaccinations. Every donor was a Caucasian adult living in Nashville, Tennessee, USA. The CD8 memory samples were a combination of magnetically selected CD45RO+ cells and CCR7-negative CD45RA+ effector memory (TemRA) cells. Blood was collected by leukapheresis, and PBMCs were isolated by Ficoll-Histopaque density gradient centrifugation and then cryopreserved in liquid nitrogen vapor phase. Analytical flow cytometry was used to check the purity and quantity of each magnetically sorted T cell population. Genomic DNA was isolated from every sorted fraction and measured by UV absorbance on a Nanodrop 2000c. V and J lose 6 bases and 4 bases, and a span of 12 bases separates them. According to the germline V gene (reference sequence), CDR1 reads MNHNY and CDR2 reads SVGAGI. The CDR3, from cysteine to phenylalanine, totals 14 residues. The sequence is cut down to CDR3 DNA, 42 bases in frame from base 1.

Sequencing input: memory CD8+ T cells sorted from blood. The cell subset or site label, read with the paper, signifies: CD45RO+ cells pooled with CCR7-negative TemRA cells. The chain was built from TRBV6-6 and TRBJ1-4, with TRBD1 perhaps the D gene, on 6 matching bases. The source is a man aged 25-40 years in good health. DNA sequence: TGTGCCAGCAGGGGGACAACCCTTAATGAAAAACTGTTTTTT. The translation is CASRGTTLNEKLFF.